This note documents a single TCR beta chain sequence. Its target is unknown. The data were taken from a study of T cell responses to AZD1222 COVID-19 vaccine. Study at large: Pooled samples include second doses given at about 4 or 12 weeks.

This table comes from immunoSEQ multiplex PCR, and its TCRdb copy is limited to in-frame clones, with some not included. The table records approximately 100,000 clones, roughly 88% of them present only once. The study's findings and limits: Spike-specific TCRs gained breadth and depth after people received two AZD1222 doses. Researchers report vaccine-associated CD4 TCRs spanning spike, with dominance at 160-218 and 743-854.

CDR1 SGHRS and CDR2 YFSETQ come from the germline V gene. Trimming pared 0 bases from V and 5 bases from J, leaving 11 bases between. This CDR3 spans 14 amino acids. The rearrangement uses TRBV5-1 and TRBJ2-5; D remains unclear. The sequence was collected from an adult in good health. Sequences were derived from peripheral blood, sampled on day 0 of AZD1222 vaccination. The CDR3 DNA reads as TGCGCCAGCAGCTTGGTTCCCCTCGGGGAGACCCAGTACTTC. This translates into CASSLVPLGETQYF.